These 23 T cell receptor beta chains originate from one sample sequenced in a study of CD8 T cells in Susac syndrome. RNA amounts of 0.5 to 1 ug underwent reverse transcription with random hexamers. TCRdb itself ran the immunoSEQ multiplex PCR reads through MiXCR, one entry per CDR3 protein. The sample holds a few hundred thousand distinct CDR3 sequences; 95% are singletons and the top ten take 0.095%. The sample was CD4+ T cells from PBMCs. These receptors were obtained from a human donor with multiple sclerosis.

The CDR3: CASRDGIQETQYF. The CDR3 DNA is TGTGCCAGCAGAGACGGCATCCAAGAGACCCAGTACTTC. The chain combines TRBV12-3 or TRBV12-4 with TRBJ2-5; no definite D call. The V and J ends lost 6 bases and 1 base respectively, with 9 bases between them. This CDR3 comprises 13 residues.

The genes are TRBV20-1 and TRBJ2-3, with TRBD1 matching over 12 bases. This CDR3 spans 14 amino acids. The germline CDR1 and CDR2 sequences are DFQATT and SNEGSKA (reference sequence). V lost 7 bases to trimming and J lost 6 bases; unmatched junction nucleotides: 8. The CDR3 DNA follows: TGCAGTGTTTACCGGGACAGGGGGCTGGATACGCAGTATTTT. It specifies CSVYRDRGLDTQYF.

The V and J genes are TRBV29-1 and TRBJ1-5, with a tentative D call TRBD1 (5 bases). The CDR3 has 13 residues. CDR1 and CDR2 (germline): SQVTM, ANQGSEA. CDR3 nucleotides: TGCAGGGAATTAAAGGGGCCGGGTCAGCCCCAGCATTTT. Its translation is CRELKGPGQPQHF.

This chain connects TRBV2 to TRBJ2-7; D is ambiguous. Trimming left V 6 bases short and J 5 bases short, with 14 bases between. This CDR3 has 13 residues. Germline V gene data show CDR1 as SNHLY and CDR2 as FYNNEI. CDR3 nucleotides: TGTGCCAGCAGCAAAACACCCTTCCACGAGCAGTACTTC. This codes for CASSKTPFHEQYF.

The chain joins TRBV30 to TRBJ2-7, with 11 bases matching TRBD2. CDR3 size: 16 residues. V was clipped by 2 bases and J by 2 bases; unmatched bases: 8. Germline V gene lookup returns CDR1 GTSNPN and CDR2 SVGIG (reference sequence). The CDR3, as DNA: TGTGCCTGGAGTAGACTCCCGGGACTAGCGGCCTACGAGCAGTACTTC. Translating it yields CAWSRLPGLAAYEQYF. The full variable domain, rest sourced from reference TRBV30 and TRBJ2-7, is SQTIHQWPATLVQPVGSPLSLECTVEGTSNPNLYWYRQAAGRGLQLLFYSVGIGQISSEVPQNLSASRPQDRQFILSSKKLLLSDSGFYLCAWSRLPGLAAYEQYFGPGTRLTVT.

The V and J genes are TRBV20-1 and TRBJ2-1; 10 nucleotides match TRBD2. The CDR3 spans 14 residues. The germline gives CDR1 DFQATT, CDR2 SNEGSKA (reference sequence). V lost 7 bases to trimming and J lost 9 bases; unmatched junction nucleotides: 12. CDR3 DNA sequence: TGCAGTGGAGTCCGCGCTAGCGGGGGAGGTGAGCAGTTCTTC. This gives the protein CSGVRASGGGEQFF.

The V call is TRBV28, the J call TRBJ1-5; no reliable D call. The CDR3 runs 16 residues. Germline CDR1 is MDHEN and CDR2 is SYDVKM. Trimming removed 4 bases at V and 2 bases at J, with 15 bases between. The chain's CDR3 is CASSSVVEDGNQPQHF. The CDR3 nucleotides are TGTGCCAGCAGTTCCGTAGTAGAGGACGGCAATCAGCCCCAGCATTTT.

The CDR3 coding sequence is TGTGCCAGCAGTTACTCCCGACAGGGTAAAGGCAATCAGCCCCAGCATTTT. It codes for CASSYSRQGKGNQPQHF. The chain carries TRBV6-5 and TRBJ1-5; TRBD1 agrees at 7 bases. This CDR3 has 17 amino acids. V was pared by 0 bases and J by 2 bases, with 7 bases of the junction left unmatched. In germline, CDR1 is MNHEY, CDR2 SVGAGI.

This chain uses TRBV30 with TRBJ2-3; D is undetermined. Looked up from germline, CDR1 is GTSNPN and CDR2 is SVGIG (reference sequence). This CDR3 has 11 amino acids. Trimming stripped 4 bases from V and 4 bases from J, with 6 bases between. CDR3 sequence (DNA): TGTGCCTGGACGCCGGCAGATACGCAGTATTTT. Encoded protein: CAWTPADTQYF.

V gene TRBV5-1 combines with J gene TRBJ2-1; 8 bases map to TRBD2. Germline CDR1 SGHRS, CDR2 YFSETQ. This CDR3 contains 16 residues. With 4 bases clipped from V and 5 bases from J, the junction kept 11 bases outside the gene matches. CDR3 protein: CASSPRAGGRDNEQFF. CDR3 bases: TGCGCCAGCAGCCCTAGGGCGGGGGGAAGAGACAATGAGCAGTTCTTC.

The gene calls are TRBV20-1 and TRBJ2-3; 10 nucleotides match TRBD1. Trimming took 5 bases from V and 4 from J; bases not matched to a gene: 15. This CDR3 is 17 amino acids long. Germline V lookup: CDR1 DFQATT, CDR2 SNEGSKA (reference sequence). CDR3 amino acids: CSAVPLGTGVRADTQYF. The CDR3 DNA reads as TGCAGTGCTGTGCCCCTCGGGACAGGGGTTCGAGCAGATACGCAGTATTTT.

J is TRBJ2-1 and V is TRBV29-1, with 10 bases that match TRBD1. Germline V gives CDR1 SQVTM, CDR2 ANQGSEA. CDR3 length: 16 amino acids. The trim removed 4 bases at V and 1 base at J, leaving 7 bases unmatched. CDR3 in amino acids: CSVVPGQGSSYNEQFF. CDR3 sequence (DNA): TGCAGCGTTGTGCCGGGACAGGGGAGTTCCTACAATGAGCAGTTCTTC.

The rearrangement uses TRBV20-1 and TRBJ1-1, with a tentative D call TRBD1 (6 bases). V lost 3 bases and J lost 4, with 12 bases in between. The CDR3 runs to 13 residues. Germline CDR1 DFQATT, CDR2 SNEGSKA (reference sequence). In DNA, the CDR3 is TGCAGTGCTAGCGACAGGCCGGGCACTGAAGCTTTCTTT. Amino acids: CSASDRPGTEAFF.

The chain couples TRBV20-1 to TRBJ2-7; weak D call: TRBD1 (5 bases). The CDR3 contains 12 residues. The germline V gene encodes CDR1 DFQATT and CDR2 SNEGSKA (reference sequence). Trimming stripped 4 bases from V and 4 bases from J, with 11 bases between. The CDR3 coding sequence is TGCAGTGCTATAGACAGATCTTACGAGCAGTACTTC. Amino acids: CSAIDRSYEQYF.

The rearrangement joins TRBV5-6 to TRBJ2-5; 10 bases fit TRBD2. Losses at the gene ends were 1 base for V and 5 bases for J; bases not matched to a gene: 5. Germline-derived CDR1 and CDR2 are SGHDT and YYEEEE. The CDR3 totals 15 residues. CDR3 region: CASSLTKAGGETQYF. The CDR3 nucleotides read TGTGCCAGCAGCTTGACCAAAGCGGGAGGGGAGACCCAGTACTTC.

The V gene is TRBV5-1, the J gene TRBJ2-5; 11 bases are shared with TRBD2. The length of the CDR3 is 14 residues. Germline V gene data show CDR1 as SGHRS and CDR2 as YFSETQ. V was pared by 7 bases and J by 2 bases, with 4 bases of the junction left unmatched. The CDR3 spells CASSGTSGQETQYF. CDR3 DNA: TGCGCCAGCTCCGGGACTAGCGGACAAGAGACCCAGTACTTC.

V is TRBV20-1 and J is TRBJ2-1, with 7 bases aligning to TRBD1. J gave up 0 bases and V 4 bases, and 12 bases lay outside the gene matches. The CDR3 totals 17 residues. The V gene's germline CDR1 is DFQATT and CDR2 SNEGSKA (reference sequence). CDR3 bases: TGCAGTGCTACTCAAACTAACCGGGACAGCTCCTACAATGAGCAGTTCTTC. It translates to CSATQTNRDSSYNEQFF.

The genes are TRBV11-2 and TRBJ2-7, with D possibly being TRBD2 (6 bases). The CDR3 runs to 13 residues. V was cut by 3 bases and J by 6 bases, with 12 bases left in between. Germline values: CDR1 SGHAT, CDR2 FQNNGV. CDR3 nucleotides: TGTGCCAGCAGCTTCTTTCGGGAGATCGAGCAGTACTTC. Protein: CASSFFREIEQYF.

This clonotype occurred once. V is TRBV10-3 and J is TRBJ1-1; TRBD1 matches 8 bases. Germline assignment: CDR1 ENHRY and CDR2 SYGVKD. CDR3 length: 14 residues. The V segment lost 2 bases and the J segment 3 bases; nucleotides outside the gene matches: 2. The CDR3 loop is CAISEGQGYTEAFF. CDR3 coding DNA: TGTGCCATCAGTGAGGGACAGGGCTACACTGAAGCTTTCTTT.

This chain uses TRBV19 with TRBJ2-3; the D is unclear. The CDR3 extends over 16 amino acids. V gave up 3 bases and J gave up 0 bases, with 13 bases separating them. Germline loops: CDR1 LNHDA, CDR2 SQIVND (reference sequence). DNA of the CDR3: TGTGCCAGTAGTATCTCGGCGTCAACTAGCACAGATACGCAGTATTTT. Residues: CASSISASTSTDTQYF.

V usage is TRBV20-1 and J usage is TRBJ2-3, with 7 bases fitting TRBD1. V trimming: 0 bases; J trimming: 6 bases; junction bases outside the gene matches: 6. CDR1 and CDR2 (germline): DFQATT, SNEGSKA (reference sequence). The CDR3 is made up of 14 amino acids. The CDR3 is CSARDGRGKDTQYF. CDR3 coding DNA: TGCAGTGCTAGAGATGGCAGGGGGAAGGATACGCAGTATTTT.

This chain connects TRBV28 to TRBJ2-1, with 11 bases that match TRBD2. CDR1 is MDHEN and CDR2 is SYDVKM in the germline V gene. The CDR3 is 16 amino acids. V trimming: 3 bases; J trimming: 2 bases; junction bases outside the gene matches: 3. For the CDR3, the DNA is TGTGCCAGCAGTTTCCTACTAGCGGGAGCCTACAATGAGCAGTTCTTC. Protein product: CASSFLLAGAYNEQFF.

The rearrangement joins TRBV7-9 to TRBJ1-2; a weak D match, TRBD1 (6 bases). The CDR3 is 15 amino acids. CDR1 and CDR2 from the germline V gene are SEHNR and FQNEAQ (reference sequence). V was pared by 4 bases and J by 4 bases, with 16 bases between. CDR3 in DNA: TGTGCCAGCAGCTACAACCCACAGGGACCCTATGGCTACACCTTC. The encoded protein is CASSYNPQGPYGYTF.